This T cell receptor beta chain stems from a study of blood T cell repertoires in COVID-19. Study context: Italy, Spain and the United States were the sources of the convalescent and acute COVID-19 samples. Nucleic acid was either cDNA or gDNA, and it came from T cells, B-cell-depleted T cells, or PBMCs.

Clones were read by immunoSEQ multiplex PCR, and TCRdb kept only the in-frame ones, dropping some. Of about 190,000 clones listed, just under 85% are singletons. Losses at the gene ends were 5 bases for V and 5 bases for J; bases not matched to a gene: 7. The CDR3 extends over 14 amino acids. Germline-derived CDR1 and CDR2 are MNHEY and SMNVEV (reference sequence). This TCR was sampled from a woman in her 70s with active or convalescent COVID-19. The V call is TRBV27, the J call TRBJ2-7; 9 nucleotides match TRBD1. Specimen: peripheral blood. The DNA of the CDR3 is TGTGCCAGCAGTCTCTGGACAGGGGATGACGAGCAGTACTTC. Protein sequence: CASSLWTGDDEQYF.